This T cell receptor beta chain was obtained from a study of glioma-infiltrating T cells after dendritic cell vaccination. Study-wide background: Glioblastoma patients came from Phase I and II dendritic cell vaccination trials.

Primers: 60 V beta forward and 13 J beta reverse. Measured with immunoSEQ multiplex PCR; TCRdb has only the in-frame clones, and not every one. Seen here are about 36,000 clones, approximately 82% observed once, and the top ten hold over 6.5%. This CDR3 is 12 amino acids long. Trimming stripped 0 bases from V and 4 bases from J, with 4 bases between. The germline V gene encodes CDR1 ENHRY and CDR2 SYGVKD. The sample here was blood, taken before dendritic cell vaccination. The sequence was obtained from a human donor with glioblastoma. This rearrangement joins TRBV10-3 to TRBJ2-7; D ambiguous. The CDR3 region is CAISESQYEQYF. As DNA, the CDR3 is TGTGCCATCAGTGAGTCTCAGTACGAGCAGTACTTC.